This TCR beta chain is drawn from a study of STAT5B mutations in CD4+ large granular lymphocyte leukemia. TCRdb keeps only in-frame clones here, not all; method: immunoSEQ multiplex PCR. The top ten clones hold 4.4% of a sample with about 32,000 clones, around 85% of them seen once. CDR1 and CDR2 (germline): SNHLY, FYNNEI. V gave up 8 bases and J gave up 0 bases, with 13 bases separating them. The CDR3 consists of 15 residues. The sequence came from a human donor in good health. The rearrangement joins TRBV2 to TRBJ2-2; D possibly matches TRBD1 or TRBD2 (5 bases each). Source material: CD4+ T cells from blood buffy coats. The CDR3 region is CASSLQGPNTGELFF. The CDR3 coding sequence is TGTGCCAGCTCTCTTCAGGGACCGAACACCGGGGAGCTGTTTTTT.